This TCR beta chain is from a study of cytomegalovirus exposure and HLA in healthy donors. The wider study: An earlier analysis identified more than 95 million unique TCR beta sequences in about 190 million T cells.

The CDR3 consists of 16 residues. The germline CDR1 and CDR2 sequences are LNHNV and YYDKDF (reference sequence). Trimming removed 0 bases from V and 4 bases from J, with 12 bases in between. This clone appeared a few times. Antigen unknown. Study-wide results and caveats: Several of the most significant clusters appeared, in a later analysis, to be linked to common viral pathogens. Cytomegalovirus status, reportedly, was diagnosed with high specificity and sensitivity by the classifier. With later analysis, a missense DCLRE1C variant became linked to TCR beta V- and J-gene trimming.

This PCR relied on a set of 60 Vbeta primers and 13 Jbeta primers. The assay was immunoSEQ multiplex PCR, and TCRdb's table has in-frame clones only and misses some. The table lists approximately 100,000 clones, 55% to 75% of them singletons, with approximately 3% in the top ten. This clonotype was obtained from a man aged 60 to 69 in good health and CMV-seronegative. The rearrangement joins TRBV15 to TRBJ1-4, with a weak D call TRBD1 (5 bases). The source material was PBMCs. The CDR3 nucleotides read TGTGCCACCAGCAGAGATCTCCAGGGATATAATGAAAAACTGTTTTTT. The encoded protein is CATSRDLQGYNEKLFF.